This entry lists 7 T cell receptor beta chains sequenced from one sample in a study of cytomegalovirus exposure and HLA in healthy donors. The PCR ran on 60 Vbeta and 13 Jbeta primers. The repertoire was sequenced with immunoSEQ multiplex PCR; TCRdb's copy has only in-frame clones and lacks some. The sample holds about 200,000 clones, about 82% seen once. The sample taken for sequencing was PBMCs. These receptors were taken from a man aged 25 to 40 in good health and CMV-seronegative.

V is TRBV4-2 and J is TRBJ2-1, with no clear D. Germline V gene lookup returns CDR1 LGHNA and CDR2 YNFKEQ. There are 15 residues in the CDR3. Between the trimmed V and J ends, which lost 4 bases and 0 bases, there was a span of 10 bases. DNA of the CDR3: TGTGCCAGCAGCCCAGAGACAAGCTCCTACAATGAGCAGTTCTTC. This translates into CASSPETSSYNEQFF.

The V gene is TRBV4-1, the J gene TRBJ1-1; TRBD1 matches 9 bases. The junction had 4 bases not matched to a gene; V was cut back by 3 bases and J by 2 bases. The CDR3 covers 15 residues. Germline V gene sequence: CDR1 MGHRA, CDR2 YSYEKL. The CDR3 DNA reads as TGCGCCAGCAGCCATGGGACAGGGCGAAACACTGAAGCTTTCTTT. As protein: CASSHGTGRNTEAFF.

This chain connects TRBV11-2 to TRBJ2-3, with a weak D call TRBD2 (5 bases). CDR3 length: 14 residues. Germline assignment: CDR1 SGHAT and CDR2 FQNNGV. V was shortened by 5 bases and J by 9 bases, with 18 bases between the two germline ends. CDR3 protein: CASSPSRSSSTQYF. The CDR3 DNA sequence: TGTGCCAGCAGCCCTAGCCGATCGTCGAGCACGCAGTATTTT.

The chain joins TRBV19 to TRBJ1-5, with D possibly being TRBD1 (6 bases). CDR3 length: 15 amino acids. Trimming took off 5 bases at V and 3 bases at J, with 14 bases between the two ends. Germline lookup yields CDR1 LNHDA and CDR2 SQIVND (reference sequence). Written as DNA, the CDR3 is TGTGCCAGTAGTCCGTCCGACAGGTTCAATCAGCCCCAGCATTTT. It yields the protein CASSPSDRFNQPQHF. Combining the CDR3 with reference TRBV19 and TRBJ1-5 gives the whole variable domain DGGITQSPKYLFRKEGQNVTLSCEQNLNHDAMYWYRQDPGQGLRLIYYSQIVNDFQKGDIAEGYSVSREKKESFPLTVTSAQKNPTAFYLCASSPSDRFNQPQHFGDGTRLSIL.

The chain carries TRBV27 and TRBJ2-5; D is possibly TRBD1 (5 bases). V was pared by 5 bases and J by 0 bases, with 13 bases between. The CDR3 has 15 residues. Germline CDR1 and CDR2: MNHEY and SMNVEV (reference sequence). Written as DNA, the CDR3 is TGTGCCAGCAGTCCACAGGATACGTACCAAGAGACCCAGTACTTC. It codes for CASSPQDTYQETQYF.

CDR3 loop: CASSRVRDRETDTQYF. The CDR3 DNA reads TGCGCCAGCAGCAGGGTCCGGGACAGGGAAACAGATACGCAGTATTTT. This chain uses TRBV4-1 with TRBJ2-3; 9 nucleotides agree with TRBD1. The CDR3 covers 16 residues. V was pared by 5 bases and J by 3 bases, with 9 bases of the junction left unmatched. In germline, CDR1 is MGHRA, CDR2 YSYEKL.

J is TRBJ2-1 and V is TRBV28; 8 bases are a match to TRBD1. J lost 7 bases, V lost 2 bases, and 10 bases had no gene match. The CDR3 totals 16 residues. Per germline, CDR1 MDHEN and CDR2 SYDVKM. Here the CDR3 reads CASSLGGQGALNEQFF. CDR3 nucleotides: TGTGCCAGCAGTTTAGGTGGGCAGGGGGCTTTGAATGAGCAGTTCTTC.